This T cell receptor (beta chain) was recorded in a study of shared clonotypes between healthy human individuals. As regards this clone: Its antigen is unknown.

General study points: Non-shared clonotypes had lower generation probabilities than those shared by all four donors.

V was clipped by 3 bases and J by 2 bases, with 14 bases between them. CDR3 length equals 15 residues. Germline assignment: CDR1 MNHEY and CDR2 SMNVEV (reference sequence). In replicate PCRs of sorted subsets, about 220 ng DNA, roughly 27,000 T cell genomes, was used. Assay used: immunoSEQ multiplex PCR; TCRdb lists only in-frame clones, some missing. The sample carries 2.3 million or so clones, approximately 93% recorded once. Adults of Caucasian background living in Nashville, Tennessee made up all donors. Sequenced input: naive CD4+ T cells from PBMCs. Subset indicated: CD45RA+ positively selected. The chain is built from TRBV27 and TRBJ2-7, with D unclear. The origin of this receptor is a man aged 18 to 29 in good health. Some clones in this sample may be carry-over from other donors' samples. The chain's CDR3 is CASSLGIVRPYEQYF. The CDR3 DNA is TGTGCCAGCAGTTTGGGGATCGTAAGGCCCTACGAGCAGTACTTC.